One sample yielded the 10 T cell receptor beta chains listed below, sequenced in a study of T cell responses to AZD1222 COVID-19 vaccine. The method was immunoSEQ multiplex PCR; TCRdb's version includes in-frame clones alone and lacks a portion of them. The data show some 120,000 clones, about 90% seen once. This material consisted of peripheral blood, taken on day 0 of AZD1222 vaccination. Receptor source: an adult in good health.

The chain links TRBV12-3 or TRBV12-4 to TRBJ2-2; D call uncertain. V dropped 9 bases and J dropped 4 bases, with 12 bases sitting between them. The CDR3 contains 13 residues. For the CDR3, the DNA is TGTGCCAGTAACACAGCTCCCACCGGGGAGCTGTTTTTT. It translates to CASNTAPTGELFF.

The V gene is TRBV30, the J gene TRBJ1-2, with D unclear. Trimming stripped 3 bases from V and 6 bases from J, with 23 bases between. This CDR3 comprises 16 residues. Germline V gene sequence: CDR1 GTSNPN, CDR2 SVGIG (reference sequence). DNA for the CDR3: TGTGCCTGGAGCGGCGGGTCTCGGAGGGTGTCGAATGGCTACACCTTC. Translating gives CAWSGGSRRVSNGYTF.

V usage is TRBV10-3 and J usage is TRBJ1-2; TRBD1 might be the D (5 bases). The CDR3 has 13 residues. V was clipped by 3 bases and J by 4 bases, with 9 bases between them. Germline V lookup: CDR1 ENHRY, CDR2 SYGVKD. The CDR3 sequence is CAISEPGPYGYTF. The CDR3 DNA sequence: TGTGCCATCAGTGAACCGGGGCCCTATGGCTACACCTTC.

This chain links TRBV21-1 with TRBJ1-5. TRBV21-1 constitutes a pseudogene. This CDR3 contains 17 residues. CDR3 sequence reads: CASSKVLVGFLEQPQHF. CDR3 in DNA: TGTGCCAGCAGCAAAGTGTTGGTGGGCTTCCTGGAGCAGCCCCAGCATTTT.

J is TRBJ2-1 and V is TRBV7-3; TRBD2 agrees at 12 bases. V lost 5 bases to trimming and J lost 5 bases; unmatched junction nucleotides: 4. The germline V gene has CDR1 SGHTA and CDR2 FQGTGA. The CDR3 spans 15 residues. The CDR3 here is CASSPRLAGDNEQFF. The CDR3 region has the DNA TGTGCCAGCAGCCCCCGACTAGCGGGGGACAATGAGCAGTTCTTC.

The V and J genes are TRBV7-9 and TRBJ2-7; TRBD2 aligns across 8 bases. Germline CDR1 is SEHNR and CDR2 is FQNEAQ (reference sequence). With 5 bases clipped from V and 2 bases from J, the junction kept 2 bases outside the gene matches. The CDR3 is 13 amino acids. The CDR3 nucleotides are TGTGCCAGCAGCAAGCGGGAGCCCTACGAGCAGTACTTC. This sequence encodes CASSKREPYEQYF.

This chain links TRBV4-2 with TRBJ2-3; D ambiguous. This CDR3 is built from 14 residues. V lost 1 base and J lost 1, with 6 bases in between. Looked up from germline, CDR1 is LGHNA and CDR2 is YNFKEQ. DNA of the CDR3: TGTGCCAGCAGCCAAGCAAAGGGCACAGATACGCAGTATTTT. Residues: CASSQAKGTDTQYF.

The rearrangement joins TRBV7-9 to TRBJ2-5, with 10 bases lining up with TRBD2. CDR1 is SEHNR, CDR2 FQNEAQ, per germline (reference sequence). The CDR3 length is 15 residues. J lost 4 bases, V lost 1 base, and 3 bases had no gene match. This chain's CDR3 is CASSLDSSGRETQYF. CDR3 bases: TGTGCCAGCAGCTTAGATTCTAGCGGGAGAGAGACCCAGTACTTC.

V usage is TRBV7-2 and J usage is TRBJ2-3; D uncertain. Germline-derived CDR1 and CDR2 are SGHTA and FQGNSA. V lost 4 bases and J 0 bases, leaving 14 bases between the germline ends. This CDR3 contains 16 residues. CDR3 nucleotides: TGTGCCAGCAGCTCGCGGTTAGAATGGAGCACAGATACGCAGTATTTT. Protein: CASSSRLEWSTDTQYF.

This chain links TRBV2 with TRBJ2-3; 10 bases align to TRBD2. Trimming took 8 bases from V and 6 from J; bases not matched to a gene: 5. Per germline, CDR1 SNHLY and CDR2 FYNNEI. The CDR3 has 13 residues. DNA for the CDR3: TGTGCCAGCTTTAGCGGGGGGTGGGATACGCAGTATTTT. It yields the protein CASFSGGWDTQYF. The full variable domain, with the rest looked up from reference TRBV2 and TRBJ2-3, is EPEVTQTPSHQVTQMGQEVILRCVPISNHLYFYWYRQILGQKVEFLVSFYNNEISEKSEIFDDQFSVERPDGSNFTLKIRSTKLEDSAMYFCASFSGGWDTQYFGPGTRLTVL.